These T cell receptor beta chains were read from a single sample in a study of blood T cell repertoires in COVID-19. Sequencing used immunoSEQ multiplex PCR; TCRdb keeps in-frame clones, though not all of them. The data contain some 150,000 clones, about 91% of them singletons. The sequencing sample was made of peripheral blood. The receptors shown here come from a woman in her forties or fifties with acute or convalescent COVID-19. Both conserved end residues are part of each CDR3. Only some rows state a clone size, as once, few, many or a class for expanded clones.

clone_size,j_call,v_call,cdr3_aa
.,TRBJ2-3,TRBV30,CAWRGLVSTDTQYF
.,TRBJ1-2,TRBV7-2,CASSLDGIAGYTF
.,TRBJ2-1,TRBV10-3,CAISDPLGPGEINEQFF
.,TRBJ1-1,TRBV19,CASRKDRGTAFF
.,TRBJ2-1,TRBV19,CASSILIPGLGSYNEQFF
once,TRBJ2-7,TRBV7-8,CASSLGPEDYEQYF
few,TRBJ1-1,TRBV5-1,CASSWTVGNTEAFF
.,TRBJ1-2,TRBV7-2,CASSQGSNYGYTF
.,TRBJ1-4,TRBV5-1,CASSFGRGQTNEKLFF
.,TRBJ2-7,TRBV11-2,CASSLSGRATYEQYF
.,TRBJ1-2,TRBV9,CASSVGQIANYGYTF
once,TRBJ2-7,TRBV5-5,CASSLAGGTGPYEQYF
.,TRBJ1-1,TRBV19,CASSMTGVDTEAFF
.,TRBJ2-1,TRBV4-2,CASSQDPFQDEQFF
.,TRBJ2-1,TRBV11-3,CASSKQGVYNLGSYNEQFF
.,TRBJ1-2,TRBV19,CASSPSGTGYGYTF
.,TRBJ2-2,TRBV5-5,CASSFSLFRTGNTGELFF
.,TRBJ2-7,TRBV7-9,CASSPPGGREDYEQYF
once,TRBJ1-3,TRBV3-1/TRBV3-2,CASSRHPDVVSGNTIYF
.,TRBJ1-1,TRBV7-3,CASRTSGDTEAFF
few,TRBJ1-5,TRBV2,CASSGQGPNQPQHF
.,TRBJ1-2,TRBV5-1,CASSWEPGLSYGYTF
few,TRBJ2-5,TRBV7-2,CASSLMGTGHFGETQYF
.,TRBJ1-5,TRBV6-1,CASSEVMGQGDIWPQHF
.,TRBJ1-6,TRBV5-1,CASSQTGVESPLHF
.,TRBJ1-2,TRBV6-5,CASSRRDRDPYGYTF